Each of the 21 T cell receptor beta chains below was sequenced from the same sample in a study of blood T cell repertoires in COVID-19. Assay: immunoSEQ multiplex PCR; the TCRdb copy retains only in-frame clones and omits some. The data contain tens of thousands of clones, about 90% of them singletons. Sequencing was carried out using peripheral blood. The receptors shown here come from a woman older than 75 with active or convalescent COVID-19.

This CDR3 is CASSQNRDRERSPLHF. DNA of the CDR3: TGCGCCAGCAGCCAAAACCGGGACAGGGAACGCTCACCCCTCCACTTT. The chain couples TRBV4-1 to TRBJ1-6; TRBD1 matches at 9 bases. Trimming removed 2 bases from V and 10 bases from J; junction bases left unmatched: 9. CDR1 MGHRA and CDR2 YSYEKL come from the germline V gene. CDR3 length: 16 residues.

This chain connects TRBV11-2 to TRBJ1-1; D call uncertain. The CDR3 runs 14 residues. Germline CDR1 and CDR2: SGHAT and FQNNGV. With 5 bases removed from V and 2 bases from J, the gap between germline ends came to 12 bases. The CDR3 region has the DNA TGTGCCAGCAGCCCGCGGGGAGGAAACACTGAAGCTTTCTTT. This codes for CASSPRGGNTEAFF.

This clone was counted a single time. The V gene is TRBV7-2, the J gene TRBJ1-2, with 7 positions matching TRBD1. The CDR3 has 15 amino acids. The V gene's germline CDR1 is SGHTA and CDR2 FQGNSA. The J segment lost 1 base and the V segment lost 2 bases, leaving 4 bases of the junction unmatched. The CDR3 is CASSLISGGNYGYTF. The DNA of the CDR3 is TGTGCCAGCAGCTTAATCTCAGGGGGTAACTATGGCTACACCTTC.

A note on this clone: The junction differs from germline at one of its ends, possibly a read error. The V gene is TRBV4-3, the J gene TRBJ1-4; 7 bases match TRBD1. Germline loops: CDR1 LGHNA, CDR2 YSLEER. This CDR3 has 15 amino acids. The CDR3 coding sequence is TGCGCCAGCAGTCAAGTCCAGGGGGGCGGCGAAAAACTGTTTTTT. This codes for CASSQVQGGGEKLFF.

The rearrangement joins TRBV5-5 to TRBJ2-3; TRBD2 matches at 9 bases. The J segment lost 5 bases and the V segment lost 4 bases, leaving 8 bases of the junction unmatched. The length of the CDR3 is 15 residues. The V gene's germline CDR1 is SGHKS and CDR2 YYEKEE (reference sequence). The DNA for the CDR3 is TGTGCCAGCAGCCCTCAGCGGGAGGTCGTAGATACGCAGTATTTT. It specifies CASSPQREVVDTQYF.

This rearrangement joins TRBV7-9 to TRBJ1-1; D is unresolved. The V end was cut by 5 bases, the J end by 2 bases, with 15 bases between. The V gene's germline CDR1 is SEHNR and CDR2 FQNEAQ (reference sequence). The CDR3 sequence is 15 residues long. CDR3 in amino acids: CASSTAPGINTEAFF. CDR3 nucleotide sequence: TGTGCCAGCAGCACAGCCCCCGGGATTAACACTGAAGCTTTCTTT.

The chain combines TRBV6-6 with TRBJ1-5, with 7 bases identical to TRBD1. CDR3 length equals 16 residues. V trimming: 0 bases; J trimming: 1 base; junction bases outside the gene matches: 3. The germline V gene encodes CDR1 MNHNY and CDR2 SVGAGI (reference sequence). This CDR3 reads CASSYSTGASNQPQHF. CDR3 nucleotide sequence: TGTGCCAGCAGTTACTCAACAGGGGCGAGCAATCAGCCCCAGCATTTT.

DNA of the CDR3: TGTGCCAGCAGCCCCCGGACAGGGATAGGTACTGAAGCTTTCTTT. It codes for CASSPRTGIGTEAFF. The chain couples TRBV7-2 to TRBJ1-1, with TRBD1 identical over 8 bases. This CDR3 has 15 amino acids. V shed 5 bases and J 5 bases; nucleotides not matched to a gene: 10. Germline CDR1 reads SGHTA; CDR2 reads FQGNSA.

The CDR3, as DNA: TGCGCCAGCAGCCCCGGGCCGACGGGGGACTATGGCTACACCTTC. It translates to CASSPGPTGDYGYTF. J is TRBJ1-2 and V is TRBV4-3; D might be TRBD1 (5 bases). CDR3 length equals 15 residues. CDR1 is LGHNA and CDR2 is YSLEER in the germline V gene. V lost 4 bases to trimming and J lost 3 bases, with 15 bases between them.

The chain joins TRBV19 to TRBJ2-3; possible D gene TRBD2, 6 bases. CDR1 is LNHDA, CDR2 SQIVND, per germline (reference sequence). V was trimmed by 7 bases and J by 4 bases, leaving 12 bases between them. The CDR3 covers 13 residues. DNA for the CDR3: TGTGCCAGTAAGATTCTAGCGTCAGATACGCAGTATTTT. Its translation is CASKILASDTQYF.

The chain couples TRBV11-2 to TRBJ2-5; 12 bases match TRBD1. The CDR3 has 19 amino acids. The germline CDR1 and CDR2 sequences are SGHAT and FQNNGV. J gave up 0 bases and V 5 bases, and 13 bases lay outside the gene matches. The CDR3 is CASSPRRDRGPTYQETQYF. DNA for the CDR3: TGTGCCAGCAGCCCCCGTAGGGACAGGGGGCCTACTTACCAAGAGACCCAGTACTTC.

Here the CDR3 DNA reads TGTGCCAGCAGCCGGACAGGGGGTAGCACCGGGGAGCTGTTTTTT. Amino acids: CASSRTGGSTGELFF. The rearrangement links TRBV3-1 (or the pseudogene TRBV3-2) to TRBJ2-2, with TRBD1 matching 10 bases. Germline trimming cut 4 bases from V and 4 bases from J; bases unmatched to any gene: 3. The germline V gene encodes CDR1 LGHDT and CDR2 YNNKEL (reference sequence). This CDR3 comprises 15 residues.

J is TRBJ2-5 and V is TRBV11-2, with 14 bases matching TRBD2. With 2 bases clipped from V and 3 bases from J, the junction kept 5 bases outside the gene matches. Germline V CDR1 and CDR2: SGHAT, FQNNGV. The CDR3 consists of 17 residues. The DNA for the CDR3 is TGTGCCAGCAGCTTACGGACTAGCGGGAGGTCCGAAGAGACCCAGTACTTC. This sequence encodes CASSLRTSGRSEETQYF.

The chain combines TRBV3-1 (or the pseudogene TRBV3-2) with TRBJ1-2; 9 nucleotides agree with TRBD1. Germline V gene data show CDR1 as LGHDT and CDR2 as YNNKEL (reference sequence). This CDR3 comprises 16 residues. V lost 0 bases and J lost 4; bases outside the gene matches: 6. The CDR3 protein is CASSQDSGTGFYGYTF. CDR3 coding DNA: TGTGCCAGCAGCCAAGATTCCGGGACAGGGTTCTATGGCTACACCTTC.

This chain uses TRBV2 with TRBJ1-5; D call uncertain. Germline V gives CDR1 SNHLY, CDR2 FYNNEI. CDR3 length equals 14 residues. V was pared by 5 bases and J by 4 bases, with 12 bases between. CDR3 loop: CASSLQVLNQPQHF. CDR3 DNA sequence: TGTGCCAGCAGTTTGCAGGTTCTAAATCAGCCCCAGCATTTT. The full variable domain, completed using reference TRBV2 and TRBJ1-5, is EPEVTQTPSHQVTQMGQEVILRCVPISNHLYFYWYRQILGQKVEFLVSFYNNEISEKSEIFDDQFSVERPDGSNFTLKIRSTKLEDSAMYFCASSLQVLNQPQHFGDGTRLSIL.

This sequence joins TRBV6-5 and TRBJ1-2, with TRBD1 matching 8 bases. Trimming at V came to 5 bases and at J to 1 base, leaving 3 bases not matched to a gene. This CDR3 has 14 residues. The germline CDR1 and CDR2 sequences are MNHEY and SVGAGI. The CDR3 spells CASSRDRGNYGYTF. DNA of the CDR3: TGTGCCAGCAGTAGAGACAGGGGTAACTATGGCTACACCTTC.

This clone occurred a few times. The rearrangement joins TRBV27 to TRBJ2-7, with a possible D match to TRBD2 (6 bases). This CDR3 comprises 14 residues. Trimming left V 3 bases short and J 3 bases short, with 12 bases between. The germline V gene has CDR1 MNHEY and CDR2 SMNVEV (reference sequence). CDR3 sequence (DNA): TGTGCCAGCAGTTTTTCCGGGGGAGGCTACGAGCAGTACTTC. Protein: CASSFSGGGYEQYF.

This chain uses TRBV10-3 with TRBJ2-3; perhaps TRBD1 as D (6 bases). Germline V lookup: CDR1 ENHRY, CDR2 SYGVKD. The CDR3 consists of 15 residues. V lost 0 bases and J 3 bases, leaving 10 bases between the germline ends. DNA for the CDR3: TGTGCCATCAGTGAGTCGGCAGGGGTAACAGATACGCAGTATTTT. Encoded protein: CAISESAGVTDTQYF.

V usage is TRBV3-1 (or the pseudogene TRBV3-2) and J usage is TRBJ1-4, with 9 bases lining up with TRBD1. V dropped 4 bases and J dropped 8; count of bases not matched to a gene: 11. Per the germline V gene, CDR1 is LGHDT and CDR2 is YNNKEL (reference sequence). The CDR3 totals 16 residues. The CDR3 here is CASSPTPGQGGEKLFF. Written as DNA, the CDR3 is TGTGCCAGCAGCCCCACCCCGGGACAGGGTGGGGAAAAACTGTTTTTT.

V is TRBV5-6 and J is TRBJ2-7; 7 bases fit TRBD1. The germline V gene has CDR1 SGHDT and CDR2 YYEEEE. With 5 bases clipped from V and 5 bases from J, the junction kept 7 bases outside the gene matches. The CDR3 has 13 amino acids. CDR3 bases: TGTGCCAGCAGAGAACAGGGGATTAACGAGCAGTACTTC. Its translation: CASREQGINEQYF.

The chain combines TRBV13 with TRBJ1-1; 9 nucleotides match TRBD1. V shed 3 bases and J 2 bases; nucleotides not matched to a gene: 1. Germline V lookup: CDR1 PRHDT, CDR2 FYEKMQ (reference sequence). The CDR3 loop spans 14 amino acids. CDR3 sequence: CASSLDRGNTEAFF. CDR3 sequence (DNA): TGTGCCAGCAGCTTGGACAGGGGCAACACTGAAGCTTTCTTT.